These 29 T cell receptor beta chains originate from one sample sequenced in a study of molecular identifiers for immune sequencing clone quantification. TCRdb reanalysed the PCR reads using MiXCR and keeps one entry per CDR3 protein. This sample has 300,000 to 400,000 distinct CDR3 sequences, with about 21% found just once. What was sequenced was naive CD8+ T cells from blood, with Jurkat cell RNA spiked in. Subset in this sample: FACS-sorted CD8+CD4-CCR7+CD45RA+ naive T cells. The receptors shown here come from a human donor in good health. Some libraries in this study had Jurkat cell RNA spiked in.

This clonotype was seen ten or more times. This rearrangement joins TRBV4-1 to TRBJ1-1; possibly TRBD1 for D (5 bases). Germline assignment: CDR1 MGHRA and CDR2 YSYEKL. The CDR3 is 13 residues long. Trimming left V 4 bases short and J 6 bases short, with 12 bases between. CDR3 protein: CASSLGAVAEAFF. CDR3 sequence (DNA): TGCGCCAGCAGCCTTGGGGCAGTAGCTGAAGCTTTCTTT.

In this sample, this clonotype turned up many times. The chain employs TRBV13 and TRBJ1-3; D not certain. In germline, CDR1 is PRHDT, CDR2 FYEKMQ (reference sequence). Between the trimmed V and J ends, which lost 2 bases and 1 base, there was a span of 3 bases. This CDR3 has 13 residues. The CDR3 region is CASSLRSGNTIYF. In nucleotides, the CDR3 is TGTGCCAGCAGCTTAAGATCTGGAAACACCATATATTTT.

This clonotype has just a few counts. J is TRBJ2-7 and V is TRBV20-1; D is unresolved. There are 14 residues in the CDR3. Trimming stripped 2 bases from V and 0 bases from J, with 11 bases between. From germline, CDR1 is DFQATT and CDR2 SNEGSKA (reference sequence). CDR3 loop: CSARYEVSSYEQYF. The CDR3, as DNA: TGCAGTGCTAGATACGAGGTCAGCTCCTACGAGCAGTACTTC.

This clonotype was seen only once. The chain carries TRBV12-3 or TRBV12-4 and TRBJ1-1, with 7 bases fitting TRBD1. The CDR3 sequence is 14 residues long. V lost 6 bases, J lost 5 bases, and 9 bases stayed unmatched. The CDR3, as DNA: TGTGCCAGCAGCACTCACAAGACAGGGACTGAAGCTTTCTTT. It codes for CASSTHKTGTEAFF.

Worth noting for this clonotype: Germline and junction disagree at one end, which may indicate a read error. The V call is TRBV4-3, the J call TRBJ1-2; D is perhaps TRBD1 (6 bases). This CDR3 region has 15 residues. Germline V gene data show CDR1 as LGHNA and CDR2 as YSLEER. The CDR3 nucleotides are TGCGCCAGCAGCCAAGATTCGGACAGATACTATGGCTACGCCTTC. It specifies CASSQDSDRYYGYAF.

This clonotype was seen ten or more times. V gene TRBV7-9 combines with J gene TRBJ1-1; D is unclear. CDR1 and CDR2 (germline): SEHNR, FQNEAQ (reference sequence). There are 12 residues in the CDR3. Trimming cost V 1 base and J 11 bases, with 11 bases left between them. The CDR3 DNA reads as TGTGCCAGCAGCTTAGATCTGGAAGTGGCTTTCTTT. Its translation: CASSLDLEVAFF.

In its sample, this clonotype was seen many times. The gene calls are TRBV19 and TRBJ2-3; D unresolved. The CDR3 sequence is 12 residues long. Germline V gene data show CDR1 as LNHDA and CDR2 as SQIVND (reference sequence). V gave up 3 bases and J gave up 1 base, with 2 bases separating them. CDR3 nucleotides: TGTGCCAGTAGTATGGGCACAGATACGCAGTATTTT. Amino acids: CASSMGTDTQYF. Supplemented by reference TRBV19 and TRBJ2-3, the full variable domain reads DGGITQSPKYLFRKEGQNVTLSCEQNLNHDAMYWYRQDPGQGLRLIYYSQIVNDFQKGDIAEGYSVSREKKESFPLTVTSAQKNPTAFYLCASSMGTDTQYFGPGTRLTVL.

This CDR3 reads CASSLMRGATDTQYF. CDR3 coding DNA: TGTGCCAGCAGTTTAATGCGGGGGGCGACAGATACGCAGTATTTT. J is TRBJ2-3 and V is TRBV12-3 or TRBV12-4, with TRBD2 matching 8 bases. This CDR3 region has 15 residues. J lost 3 bases, V lost 2 bases, and 4 bases had no gene match.

This clonotype was counted at least ten times. The chain uses TRBV4-1 and TRBJ2-5, with a tentative D call TRBD1 (5 bases). V dropped 0 bases and J dropped 7 bases, with 15 bases sitting between them. CDR1 and CDR2 (germline): MGHRA, YSYEKL. The CDR3 is made up of 15 amino acids. In nucleotides, the CDR3 is TGCGCCAGCAGCCAAGAGCCAGGGTTTCTGGGGACCCAGTACTTC. This sequence encodes CASSQEPGFLGTQYF.

In its sample, this clonotype was seen many times. The genes are TRBV18 and TRBJ1-2; no reliable D call. The CDR3 has 15 amino acids. Germline V gives CDR1 KGHSH, CDR2 LQKENI. Between the trimmed V and J ends, which lost 2 bases and 1 base, there was a span of 11 bases. The CDR3 reads CASSPAAANNYGYTF. For the CDR3, the DNA is TGTGCCAGCTCACCAGCCGCAGCAAATAACTATGGCTACACCTTC.

The sample holds many counts of this clonotype. CDR3 sequence: CATSEEGLAGLTDTQYF. The CDR3 nucleotides read TGTGCCACCAGTGAAGAAGGACTAGCGGGACTCACAGATACGCAGTATTTT. This chain connects TRBV24-1 to TRBJ2-3, with 12 nucleotides matching TRBD2. This CDR3 has 17 amino acids. The germline CDR1 and CDR2 sequences are KGHDR and SFDVKD. The V segment lost 4 bases and the J segment 2 bases; nucleotides outside the gene matches: 6.

Comments on this clonotype: This may arise from a read error, as a much more abundant clone is one base away. The rearrangement joins TRBV9 to TRBJ2-3, with D possibly being TRBD1 (6 bases). This CDR3 is built from 15 residues. CDR1 and CDR2 (germline): SGDLS, YYNGEE. The CDR3, as DNA: TGTGCCAGCAGCGCAGGGGTTTCTAGCACAGATACGCCGTATTTT. Protein: CASSAGVSSTDTPYF.

A word on this clonotype: A much larger clone differs from this one at a single base, so this may be a read error. V and J are TRBV4-1 and TRBJ1-4; the D gene is possibly TRBD1 (5 bases). Per the germline V gene, CDR1 is MGHRA and CDR2 is YSYEKL. The CDR3 is made up of 16 amino acids. Trimming stripped 3 bases from V and 3 bases from J, with 14 bases between. The CDR3 loop is CASSQTPEGPNEKLFF. Written as DNA, the CDR3 is TGCGCCAGCAGCCAGACTCCGGAGGGGCCTAATGAAAAACTGTTTTTT.

Only one count was recorded for this clonotype. Since a much larger clone is just one base distant, this may be a read error. This sequence joins TRBV15 and TRBJ1-1, with D unclear. The CDR3 loop spans 14 amino acids. Trimming left V 4 bases short and J 3 bases short, with 12 bases between. Germline loops: CDR1 LNHNV, CDR2 YYDKDF (reference sequence). CDR3 DNA: TGTGCCACCAGCAAAGATATCGGTCACACTGAAGCTTTCTTT. Translating gives CATSKDIGHTEAFF. The variable domain in full, with the rest retrieved from reference TRBV15 and TRBJ1-1, is DAMVIQNPRYQVTQFGKPVTLSCSQTLNHNVMYWYQQKSSQAPKLLFHYYDKDFNNEADTPDNFQSRRPNTSFCFLDIRSPGLGDTAMYLCATSKDIGHTEAFFGQGTRLTVV.

This clonotype has ten or more counts. The CDR3 loop reads CSARSGVPEQYF. For the CDR3, the DNA is TGCAGCGCCCGGTCGGGAGTCCCCGAGCAGTACTTC. J is TRBJ2-7 and V is TRBV29-1; D might be TRBD2 (6 bases). Germline V gene lookup returns CDR1 SQVTM and CDR2 ANQGSEA. Trimming shortened V by 7 bases and J by 6 bases, and 16 bases separated the two germline ends. This CDR3 contains 12 residues.

This clonotype has a count of ten or more. V is TRBV7-9 and J is TRBJ1-2; 9 bases are shared with TRBD1. The CDR3 runs to 16 residues. Per the germline V gene, CDR1 is SEHNR and CDR2 is FQNEAQ (reference sequence). J lost 4 bases, V lost 2 bases, and 8 bases had no gene match. CDR3 in amino acids: CASSLTPTDRGYGYTF. The CDR3 nucleotides read TGTGCCAGCAGCTTAACCCCGACGGACAGGGGCTATGGCTACACCTTC. Full variable domain (remainder filled in from reference TRBV7-9 and TRBJ1-2): DTGVSQNPRHKITKRGQNVTFRCDPISEHNRLYWYRQTLGQGPEFLTYFQNEAQLEKSRLLSDRFSAERPKGSFSTLEIQRTEQGDSAMYLCASSLTPTDRGYGYTFGSGTRLTVV.

V is TRBV21-1 and J is TRBJ2-3; the table's D call, TRBD2, has no DNA check behind it. TRBV21-1 is annotated as a pseudogene. The CDR3 loop spans 19 amino acids. The CDR3 region is CASSTPGTSSITHTDTQYF. The CDR3 nucleotides read TGTGCCAGCAGCACACCCGGGACTAGCAGTATAACCCACACAGATACGCAGTATTTT.

A note on this clonotype: One base away lies a much larger clone, so this may be a sequencing read error. The V and J genes are TRBV30 and TRBJ2-1, with no clear D. The CDR3 runs to 14 residues. Trimming removed 1 base from V and 3 bases from J, with 10 bases in between. Germline V gives CDR1 GTSNPN, CDR2 SVGIG (reference sequence). The CDR3 coding sequence is TGTGCCTGGAGTGAGGGCCGAGACTACAATGAGCAGTTCTTC. This sequence encodes CAWSEGRDYNEQFF.

The chain joins TRBV6-2 or TRBV6-3 to TRBJ2-2, with TRBD2 matching over 8 bases. The germline CDR1 and CDR2 sequences are MNHEY and SVGEGT. Trimming at V came to 9 bases and at J to 0 bases, leaving 6 bases not matched to a gene. This CDR3 comprises 15 residues. CDR3 protein: CASISLAANTGELFF. The CDR3 region has the DNA TGTGCCAGTATTTCACTAGCGGCGAACACCGGGGAGCTGTTTTTT.

This clonotype came up many times. This sequence joins TRBV7-9 and TRBJ2-7; D remains ambiguous. Germline V CDR1 and CDR2: SEHNR, FQNEAQ (reference sequence). V was pared by 1 base and J by 2 bases, with 3 bases between. The CDR3 spans 12 residues. The CDR3 reads CASSLGAYEQYF. In nucleotides, the CDR3 is TGTGCCAGCAGCTTAGGGGCCTACGAGCAGTACTTC. The full variable domain, its missing parts supplied by reference TRBV7-9 and TRBJ2-7, is DTGVSQNPRHKITKRGQNVTFRCDPISEHNRLYWYRQTLGQGPEFLTYFQNEAQLEKSRLLSDRFSAERPKGSFSTLEIQRTEQGDSAMYLCASSLGAYEQYFGPGTRLTVT.

The J gene is TRBJ2-3, the V gene TRBV7-9, with a possible D match to TRBD1 (7 bases). With 4 bases removed from V and 0 bases from J, the gap between germline ends came to 14 bases. The germline CDR1 and CDR2 sequences are SEHNR and FQNEAQ (reference sequence). The CDR3 loop spans 16 amino acids. The CDR3 spells CASSSNGGQSTDTQYF. Here the CDR3 DNA reads TGTGCCAGCAGCTCGAACGGGGGACAGAGCACAGATACGCAGTATTTT.

The chain joins TRBV5-1 to TRBJ2-1, with TRBD2 matching 11 bases. After removal of 3 bases from V and 4 bases from J, the junction contained 3 bases not matched to a gene. This CDR3 has 15 residues. Germline V gene lookup returns CDR1 SGHRS and CDR2 YFSETQ. This CDR3 is CASSWSSGGYNEQFF. The CDR3 DNA reads TGCGCCAGCAGCTGGTCTAGCGGGGGGTACAATGAGCAGTTCTTC.

As DNA, the CDR3 is TGCGCCAGCAGCCAAGATTATAGGACAGGGGGCGAGCAGTACTTC. Translation gives CASSQDYRTGGEQYF. The chain carries TRBV4-3 and TRBJ2-7, with TRBD1 matching 10 bases. Germline V gives CDR1 LGHNA, CDR2 YSLEER. V gave up 0 bases and J gave up 6 bases; unmatched junction bases: 5. The CDR3 covers 15 residues.

This clonotype came up many times. This chain links TRBV28 with TRBJ2-3; TRBD2 matches 11 bases. The junction had 10 bases not matched to a gene; V was cut back by 6 bases and J by 5 bases. The CDR3 consists of 16 residues. Germline V lookup: CDR1 MDHEN, CDR2 SYDVKM. CDR3 bases: TGTGCCAGCAGCTACAGGACTAGCGGGTGGAAAGATACGCAGTATTTT. Amino acids: CASSYRTSGWKDTQYF.

Ten or more counts support this clonotype. This rearrangement joins TRBV13 to TRBJ2-2, with D hard to call. The V and J ends lost 6 bases and 3 bases respectively, with 8 bases between them. CDR3 size: 13 residues. CDR1 is PRHDT, CDR2 FYEKMQ, per germline (reference sequence). The CDR3 DNA reads TGTGCCAGCAGATACCGATACACCGGGGAGCTGTTTTTT. It translates to CASRYRYTGELFF. The variable domain in full, completed from reference TRBV13 and TRBJ2-2, reads AAGVIQSPRHLIKEKRETATLKCYPIPRHDTVYWYQQGPGQDPQFLISFYEKMQSDKGSIPDRFSAQQFSDYHSELNMSSLELGDSALYFCASRYRYTGELFFGEGSRLTVL.

This clonotype has at least ten counts. The chain employs TRBV5-6 and TRBJ1-2; 12 positions match TRBD1. The CDR3 spans 15 residues. Germline-derived CDR1 and CDR2 are SGHDT and YYEEEE. J gave up 2 bases and V 3 bases, and 2 bases lay outside the gene matches. The CDR3 DNA follows: TGTGCCAGCAGCTGGGACAGGGGGCACAACTATGGCTACACCTTC. This encodes CASSWDRGHNYGYTF.

This clonotype was observed a few times. One end of the junction varies from germline; a read error may be responsible. The V and J genes are TRBV7-9 and TRBJ2-2, with a weak D call TRBD1 (6 bases). This CDR3 has 16 amino acids. Per germline, CDR1 SEHNR and CDR2 FQNEAQ (reference sequence). The CDR3 protein is CASSLDPHRVTGEPFF. The CDR3 DNA reads as TGTGCCAGCAGCCTGGATCCGCACAGGGTCACCGGGGAGCCGTTTTTT.

A remark on this clonotype: One end of the junction varies from germline; a read error may be responsible. The rearrangement joins TRBV7-9 to TRBJ1-1; D remains ambiguous. In germline, CDR1 is SEHNR, CDR2 FQNEAQ (reference sequence). The CDR3 is 12 amino acids. CDR3 loop: CASGLAVDEAFF. The CDR3 DNA is TGTGCCAGCGGCTTAGCGGTGGATGAAGCTTTCTTT. The full variable domain, with the rest looked up from reference TRBV7-9 and TRBJ1-1, is DTGVSQNPRHKITKRGQNVTFRCDPISEHNRLYWYRQTLGQGPEFLTYFQNEAQLEKSRLLSDRFSAERPKGSFSTLEIQRTEQGDSAMYLCASGLAVDEAFFGQGTRLTVV.

This clonotype was observed a handful of times. The rearrangement links TRBV18 to TRBJ2-3, with TRBD2 as a possible D gene (6 bases). The V end was cut by 3 bases, the J end by 4 bases, with 11 bases between. Germline assignment: CDR1 KGHSH and CDR2 LQKENI. CDR3 size: 14 residues. CDR3 bases: TGTGCCAGCTCACCTCAGGGAGGCGCAGATACGCAGTATTTT. Protein sequence: CASSPQGGADTQYF.